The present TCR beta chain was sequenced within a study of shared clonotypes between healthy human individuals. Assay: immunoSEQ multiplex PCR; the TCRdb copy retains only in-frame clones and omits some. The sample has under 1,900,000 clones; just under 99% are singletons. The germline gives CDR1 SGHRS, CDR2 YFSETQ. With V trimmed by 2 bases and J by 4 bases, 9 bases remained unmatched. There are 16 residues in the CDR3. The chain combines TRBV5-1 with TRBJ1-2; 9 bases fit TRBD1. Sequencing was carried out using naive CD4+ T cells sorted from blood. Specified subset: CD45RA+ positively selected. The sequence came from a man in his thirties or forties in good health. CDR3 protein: CASSLTPGQGAYGYTF. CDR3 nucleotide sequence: TGCGCCAGCAGCTTAACGCCGGGACAGGGCGCCTATGGCTACACCTTC.